A single sample gave rise to the 13 T cell receptor beta chains below, sequenced in a study of technical replicates of blood from a few donors. Repertoires were generated with immunoSEQ multiplex PCR, while TCRdb's copy carries only in-frame clones and drops some. The repertoire has around 57,000 clones, around 97% of them found once; the top ten carry 0.19%. The sequencing input was T cells isolated from PBMCs. These receptors all come from a human donor in good health.

The chain has TRBV15 and TRBJ1-1; D is unclear. The germline V and J ends were trimmed by 4 bases and 3 bases, with 3 bases remaining between them. Germline CDR1 LNHNV, CDR2 YYDKDF (reference sequence). This CDR3 contains 11 residues. The CDR3, as DNA: TGTGCCACCAGCACTTACACTGAAGCTTTCTTT. Translating gives CATSTYTEAFF.

V and J are TRBV11-2 and TRBJ2-3; D remains unclear. This CDR3 has 12 amino acids. Per the germline V gene, CDR1 is SGHAT and CDR2 is FQNNGV. V was trimmed by 2 bases and J by 5 bases, leaving 5 bases between them. The CDR3 DNA reads TGTGCCAGCAGCTTACCCGGAGATACGCAGTATTTT. Translating gives CASSLPGDTQYF.

This chain uses TRBV11-2 with TRBJ1-1; no clear D gene. The CDR3 contains 17 residues. CDR1 is SGHAT, CDR2 FQNNGV, per germline. V shed 5 bases and J shed 0 bases, with 19 bases lying between them. The CDR3 loop reads CASSVKGASFMNTEAFF. The CDR3, as DNA: TGTGCCAGCAGCGTAAAAGGAGCGAGTTTTATGAACACTGAAGCTTTCTTT.

The genes are TRBV5-1 and TRBJ1-2; perhaps TRBD1 as D (6 bases). The V end lost 0 bases, the J end lost 7 bases, and 13 bases lay between the germline ends. Germline CDR1 reads SGHRS; CDR2 reads YFSETQ. The CDR3 loop spans 14 amino acids. The DNA for the CDR3 is TGCGCCAGCAGCTTGGAGGACAGTCCCTCTGGCTACACCTTC. Amino acid sequence: CASSLEDSPSGYTF. Variable domain in full (rest from reference TRBV5-1 and TRBJ1-2): KAGVTQTPRYLIKTRGQQVTLSCSPISGHRSVSWYQQTPGQGLQFLFEYFSETQRNKGNFPGRFSGRQFSNSRSEMNVSTLELGDSALYLCASSLEDSPSGYTFGSGTRLTVV.

The chain employs TRBV6-6 and TRBJ2-7, with D perhaps matching TRBD1 (5 bases). Trimming pared 6 bases from V and 1 base from J, leaving 7 bases between. CDR3 length: 12 residues. The germline gives CDR1 MNHNY, CDR2 SVGAGI (reference sequence). The CDR3 is CASSPGSYEQYF. In DNA form, the CDR3 reads TGTGCCAGCAGCCCAGGGTCCTACGAGCAGTACTTC.

This clone occurred once. The V call is TRBV9, the J call TRBJ1-2, with D perhaps TRBD1 (5 bases). Germline CDR1 SGDLS, CDR2 YYNGEE. V was trimmed by 5 bases and J by 2 bases, leaving 10 bases between them. This CDR3 has 13 amino acids. The CDR3 loop is CASRKQANYGYTF. As DNA, the CDR3 is TGTGCCAGCAGAAAACAGGCAAACTATGGCTACACCTTC.

The chain recombines TRBV29-1 with TRBJ2-4, with a possible D match to TRBD2 (5 bases). The V and J ends lost 0 bases and 10 bases respectively, with 13 bases between them. The CDR3 loop spans 13 amino acids. Germline V gene data show CDR1 as SQVTM and CDR2 as ANQGSEA. The CDR3 DNA reads as TGCAGCGTTGAAGATTGGAGCGGCGATATTCAGTACTTC. Amino acids: CSVEDWSGDIQYF.

The chain combines TRBV7-8 with TRBJ2-7; D gene unclear. This CDR3 is 12 amino acids long. Per germline, CDR1 SGHVS and CDR2 FQNEAQ. The V gene lost 2 bases and the J gene lost 7 bases, with 9 bases spanning the gap. CDR3 region: CASSLSIGEQYF. The CDR3 bases are TGTGCCAGCAGCTTATCCATCGGGGAGCAGTACTTC.

The V and J genes are TRBV19 and TRBJ1-2; TRBD1 agrees at 9 bases. The CDR3 totals 14 residues. After removal of 4 bases from V and 5 bases from J, the junction contained 5 bases not matched to a gene. In germline, CDR1 is LNHDA, CDR2 SQIVND (reference sequence). CDR3 nucleotide sequence: TGTGCCAGTAGTAGACAGGGGGGCGCTTATGGCTACACCTTC. As protein: CASSRQGGAYGYTF.

This chain joins TRBV10-3 and TRBJ1-3; the D is unclear. V dropped 2 bases and J dropped 4 bases, with 9 bases sitting between them. Germline CDR1 ENHRY, CDR2 SYGVKD. This CDR3 spans 14 amino acids. The CDR3 here is CAISEASAGNTIYF. In DNA, the CDR3 is TGTGCCATCAGTGAGGCGTCTGCGGGAAACACCATATATTTT.

This chain uses TRBV19 with TRBJ2-2, with TRBD1 identical over 8 bases. This CDR3 contains 18 residues. V dropped 5 bases and J dropped 5; count of bases not matched to a gene: 16. Germline CDR1 and CDR2: LNHDA and SQIVND (reference sequence). For the CDR3, the DNA is TGTGCCAGTAGTGGGATAATCAGGGGGCAAGGTCCTACCGGGGAGCTGTTTTTT. This encodes CASSGIIRGQGPTGELFF. The variable domain in full, with the rest retrieved from reference TRBV19 and TRBJ2-2, is DGGITQSPKYLFRKEGQNVTLSCEQNLNHDAMYWYRQDPGQGLRLIYYSQIVNDFQKGDIAEGYSVSREKKESFPLTVTSAQKNPTAFYLCASSGIIRGQGPTGELFFGEGSRLTVL.

Details on this clone: A read error may account for a junction end that differs from germline. The chain employs TRBV9 and TRBJ1-4; D perhaps matches TRBD1 (5 bases). The CDR3 runs 9 residues. Germline V CDR1 and CDR2: SGDLS, YYNGEE. The CDR3 here is CASPPGRDF. In nucleotides, the CDR3 is TGTGCCAGCCCCCCAGGGAGGGATTTC.

The chain has TRBV19 and TRBJ2-7, with 9 bases identical to TRBD1. The V and J ends lost 3 bases and 3 bases, in that order; junction bases with no gene match: 6. The CDR3 is 15 residues long. Germline V gene data show CDR1 as LNHDA and CDR2 as SQIVND (reference sequence). CDR3 protein: CASSIAGTGNYEQYF. The CDR3 DNA is TGTGCCAGTAGTATTGCGGGGACAGGGAACTACGAGCAGTACTTC. The full variable domain, completed using reference TRBV19 and TRBJ2-7, is DGGITQSPKYLFRKEGQNVTLSCEQNLNHDAMYWYRQDPGQGLRLIYYSQIVNDFQKGDIAEGYSVSREKKESFPLTVTSAQKNPTAFYLCASSIAGTGNYEQYFGPGTRLTVT.